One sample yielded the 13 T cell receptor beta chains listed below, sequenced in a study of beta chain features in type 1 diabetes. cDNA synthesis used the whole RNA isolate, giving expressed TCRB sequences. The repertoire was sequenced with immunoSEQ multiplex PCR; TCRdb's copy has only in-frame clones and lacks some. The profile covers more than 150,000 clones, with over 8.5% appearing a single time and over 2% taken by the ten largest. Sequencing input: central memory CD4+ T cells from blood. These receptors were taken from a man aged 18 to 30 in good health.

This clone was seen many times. The CDR3 spells CSAGQGNTEAFF. Here the CDR3 DNA reads TGCAGCGCTGGACAGGGCAACACTGAAGCTTTCTTT. The chain couples TRBV29-1 to TRBJ1-1; 8 bases match TRBD1. This CDR3 spans 12 amino acids. The germline V gene has CDR1 SQVTM and CDR2 ANQGSEA. Trimming took 7 bases from V and 2 from J; bases not matched to a gene: 3.

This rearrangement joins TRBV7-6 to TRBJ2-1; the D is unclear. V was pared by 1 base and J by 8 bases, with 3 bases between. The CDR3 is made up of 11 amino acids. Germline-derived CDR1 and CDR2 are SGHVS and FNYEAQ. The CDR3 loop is CASSLEYEQFF. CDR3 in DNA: TGTGCCAGCAGCTTAGAGTATGAGCAGTTCTTC. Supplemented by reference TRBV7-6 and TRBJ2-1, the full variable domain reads GAGVSQSPRYKVTKRGQDVALRCDPISGHVSLYWYRQALGQGPEFLTYFNYEAQQDKSGLPNDRFSAERPEGSISTLTIQRTEQRDSAMYRCASSLEYEQFFGPGTRLTVL.

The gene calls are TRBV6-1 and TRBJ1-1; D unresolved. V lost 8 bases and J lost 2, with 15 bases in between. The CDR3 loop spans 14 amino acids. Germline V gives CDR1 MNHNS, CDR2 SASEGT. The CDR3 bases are TGTGCCAGCCTCCTTCGGGCGACCAACACTGAAGCTTTCTTT. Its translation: CASLLRATNTEAFF.

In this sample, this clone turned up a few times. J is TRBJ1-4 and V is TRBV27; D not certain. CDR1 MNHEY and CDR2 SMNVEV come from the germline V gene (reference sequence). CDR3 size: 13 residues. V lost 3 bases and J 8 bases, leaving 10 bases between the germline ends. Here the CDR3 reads CASSLNRPEKLFF. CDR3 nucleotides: TGTGCCAGCAGTTTGAATAGGCCGGAAAAACTGTTTTTT.

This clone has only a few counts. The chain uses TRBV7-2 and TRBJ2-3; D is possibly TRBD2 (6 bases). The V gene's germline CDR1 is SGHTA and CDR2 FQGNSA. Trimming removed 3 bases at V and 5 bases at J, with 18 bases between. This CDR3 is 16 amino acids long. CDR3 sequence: CASSFGNRGTQDTQYF. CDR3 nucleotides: TGTGCCAGCAGCTTTGGTAATCGTGGGACTCAAGATACGCAGTATTTT. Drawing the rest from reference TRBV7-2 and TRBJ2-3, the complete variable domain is GAGVSQSPSNKVTEKGKDVELRCDPISGHTALYWYRQSLGQGLEFLIYFQGNSAPDKSGLPSDRFSAERTGGSVSTLTIQRTQQEDSAVYLCASSFGNRGTQDTQYFGPGTRLTVL.

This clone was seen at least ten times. The CDR3 here is CASSPYEVRGREQETQYF. The CDR3 bases are TGCGCCAGCAGCCCCTACGAGGTTCGGGGGAGAGAGCAAGAGACCCAGTACTTC. The chain uses TRBV4-1 and TRBJ2-5; possible D gene TRBD2, 6 bases. V shed 4 bases and J shed 2 bases, with 23 bases lying between them. CDR1 and CDR2 (germline): MGHRA, YSYEKL. This CDR3 spans 18 amino acids.

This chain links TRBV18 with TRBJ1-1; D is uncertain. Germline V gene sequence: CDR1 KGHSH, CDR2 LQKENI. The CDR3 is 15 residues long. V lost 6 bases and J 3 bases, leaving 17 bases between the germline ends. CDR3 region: CASSLLGSQDTEAFF. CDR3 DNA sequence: TGTGCCAGCTCTCTACTGGGGTCGCAGGACACTGAAGCTTTCTTT.

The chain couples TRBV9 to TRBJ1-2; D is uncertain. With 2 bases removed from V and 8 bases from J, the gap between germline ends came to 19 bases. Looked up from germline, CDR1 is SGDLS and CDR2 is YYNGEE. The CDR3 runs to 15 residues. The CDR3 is CASSVVTLPVSGYTF. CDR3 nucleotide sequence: TGTGCCAGCAGCGTCGTCACCCTCCCGGTTTCCGGCTACACCTTC.

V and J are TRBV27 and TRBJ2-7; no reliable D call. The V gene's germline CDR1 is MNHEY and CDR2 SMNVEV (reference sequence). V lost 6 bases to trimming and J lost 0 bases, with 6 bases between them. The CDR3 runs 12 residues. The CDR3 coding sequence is TGTGCCAGCAGAGGACGCTCCTACGAGCAGTACTTC. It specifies CASRGRSYEQYF.

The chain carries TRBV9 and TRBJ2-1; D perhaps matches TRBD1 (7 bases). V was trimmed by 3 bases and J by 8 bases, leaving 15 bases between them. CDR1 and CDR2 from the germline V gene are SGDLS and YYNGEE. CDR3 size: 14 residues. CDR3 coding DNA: TGTGCCAGCAGCGGCTTTGGCAGGGGGGATGAGCAGTTCTTC. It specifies CASSGFGRGDEQFF.

CDR3 residues: CASSASDSFQETQYF. The CDR3 nucleotides read TGTGCCAGCAGTGCCTCGGACAGTTTCCAAGAGACCCAGTACTTC. V is TRBV25-1 and J is TRBJ2-5; a possible D gene is TRBD1 (6 bases). CDR1 and CDR2 from the germline V gene are MGHDK and SYGVNS. Trimming took 4 bases from V and 1 from J, leaving 13 bases between them. The CDR3 length is 15 residues.

The CDR3 spells CASSPGTPGGGYEQYF. For the CDR3, the DNA is TGTGCCAGCTCCCCCGGGACACCTGGGGGAGGTTACGAGCAGTACTTC. The V and J genes are TRBV18 and TRBJ2-7; either TRBD1 or TRBD2 may fit D (6 bases each). Trimming cost V 6 bases and J 4 bases, with 22 bases left between them. CDR3 length equals 16 residues. Germline CDR1 and CDR2: KGHSH and LQKENI.

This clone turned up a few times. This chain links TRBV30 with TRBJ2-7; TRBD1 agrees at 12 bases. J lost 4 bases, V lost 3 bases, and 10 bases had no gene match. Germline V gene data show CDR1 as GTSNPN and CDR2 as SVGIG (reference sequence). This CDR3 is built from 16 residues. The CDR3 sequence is CAWRLTGTGGSYEQYF. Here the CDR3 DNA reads TGTGCCTGGAGACTTACCGGGACAGGGGGCAGTTACGAGCAGTACTTC.